This T cell receptor beta chain was identified in a study of regulatory and conventional T cells in RAG deficiency. General study findings and limits: Omenn patients showed >80% Treg-Tconv overlap and shorter CDR3 lengths.

Trimming took 6 bases from V and 4 from J; bases not matched to a gene: 8. This CDR3 region has 14 residues. The V gene's germline CDR1 is MDHEN and CDR2 SYDVKM. Generated by immunoSEQ multiplex PCR, the TCRdb table keeps only in-frame clones and is missing some. The table records around 22,000 clones, around 94% of them present only once. Conventional CD4+ T cells were sorted from blood as CD25-low CD127-high cells. Of note for this clone: The antigen is not known.

These same data were also listed under a study on regulatory T cells. This second study notes: Primers: 52 TRBV forward and 13 TRBJ reverse.

V usage is TRBV28 and J usage is TRBJ1-2; 7 bases match TRBD1. Specimen: CD4+ T cells sorted from blood. The clonotype comes from a human donor in good health. CDR3 sequence (DNA): TGTGCCAGCAGCCCCGGACAGGTAGTCTATGGCTACACCTTC. Its protein product is CASSPGQVVYGYTF.